This TCR beta chain was found in a study of beta chain features in type 1 diabetes. Study-level findings and limits: For patients and controls alike, PCR might favor shorter templates to the same degree.

With 4 bases removed from V and 6 bases from J, the gap between germline ends came to 12 bases. CDR3 length: 13 residues. Germline lookup yields CDR1 ENHRY and CDR2 SYGVKD. Sampling consisted of one heparinised blood draw per donor, averaging about 116 mL. As to this clone: The antigen is not known.

The investigators reverse transcribed all of the isolated RNA, so they sequenced expressed TCRB transcripts. Only in-frame clones appear in the TCRdb table, and some are missing; sequencing was by immunoSEQ multiplex PCR. The sample holds some 45,000 clones, around 50% seen once. This TCR came from a woman under 30 in good health. Sequencing was performed on Tregs from blood. The chain employs TRBV10-3 and TRBJ2-5; perhaps TRBD2 as D (5 bases). The CDR3 DNA follows: TGTGCCATCAGTGTAGCGACCACCCAGACCCAGTACTTC. Its translation: CAISVATTQTQYF.